The 26 T cell receptor beta chains reported below all come from one sample, sequenced in a study of breast tumors, draining lymph nodes, adjacent tissues. TCRdb passed the multiplex PCR reads through MiXCR, listing each CDR3 protein once. The table records under 110,000 distinct CDR3 sequences, around 30% of them present only once. Breast cancer patients provided tissue from their axillary draining lymph nodes. The sample consisted of axillary lymph node tissue. The receptors shown here come from a female donor with breast cancer. Some clones in this sample may be carry-over from other donors' samples.

This clonotype was picked up many times. V gene TRBV7-8 combines with J gene TRBJ2-5; D perhaps matches TRBD1 (6 bases). CDR1 and CDR2 from the germline V gene are SGHVS and FQNEAQ. V lost 4 bases to trimming and J lost 2 bases, with 11 bases between them. The CDR3 consists of 14 residues. The CDR3 nucleotides are TGTGCCAGCAGCTCATACAGGGTTCAAGAGACCCAGTACTTC. This codes for CASSSYRVQETQYF.

The chain is built from TRBV20-1 and TRBJ1-5, with D perhaps matching TRBD1 (5 bases). V lost 0 bases and J 2 bases, leaving 20 bases between the germline ends. The CDR3 has 18 amino acids. Per germline, CDR1 DFQATT and CDR2 SNEGSKA (reference sequence). CDR3 sequence: CSARDLYRLAGGNQPQHF. The CDR3 bases are TGCAGTGCTAGAGATTTGTACCGGTTAGCGGGGGGCAATCAGCCCCAGCATTTT.

In its sample, this clonotype was seen many times. This chain links TRBV3-2 with TRBJ1-4; TRBD1 was called by the table and not checked on the DNA. TRBV3-2 is an annotated pseudogene. The CDR3 loop spans 14 amino acids. The CDR3 region is CASSQGDRVEKLFF. The CDR3 coding sequence is TGTGCCAGCAGCCAAGGGGACAGGGTTGAAAAACTGTTTTTT.

This clonotype was seen ten or more times. This chain uses TRBV7-8 with TRBJ2-5, with TRBD2 matching over 8 bases. The CDR3 is 16 residues long. Germline loops: CDR1 SGHVS, CDR2 FQNEAQ. With 5 bases clipped from V and 7 bases from J, the junction kept 15 bases outside the gene matches. CDR3 residues: CASSLGIAGFLGTQYF. The CDR3 DNA is TGTGCCAGCAGCCTCGGGATAGCGGGGTTCTTGGGGACCCAGTACTTC.

The chain is built from TRBV7-9 and TRBJ1-1; tentative D call: TRBD1 (5 bases). In germline, CDR1 is SEHNR, CDR2 FQNEAQ (reference sequence). The CDR3 spans 16 residues. The germline V and J ends were trimmed by 3 bases and 3 bases, with 17 bases remaining between them. The chain's CDR3 is CASSLTLTGRDTEAFF. Written as DNA, the CDR3 is TGTGCCAGCAGCTTGACCTTAACAGGAAGGGACACTGAAGCTTTCTTT.

Many counts were recorded for this clonotype. The gene calls are TRBV5-1 and TRBJ2-3; TRBD2 matches at 12 bases. Unmatched junction bases numbered 11, after V lost 4 bases and J lost 2 bases. CDR1 and CDR2 (germline): SGHRS, YFSETQ. The CDR3 has 18 residues. CDR3 sequence (DNA): TGCGCCAGCAGCGCCAGACTAGCGGGAGAATGGGCCACAGATACGCAGTATTTT. The encoded protein is CASSARLAGEWATDTQYF.

This clonotype has a count of ten or more. V gene TRBV9 combines with J gene TRBJ2-7; D may be TRBD1 (6 bases). In germline, CDR1 is SGDLS, CDR2 YYNGEE. The CDR3 is made up of 16 amino acids. V gave up 4 bases and J gave up 3 bases, with 20 bases separating them. CDR3 protein: CASSPTSGQGYYEQYF. The CDR3 DNA reads TGTGCCAGCAGCCCCACCAGTGGGCAGGGGTACTACGAGCAGTACTTC.

This clonotype was observed at least ten times. Relative to the germline gene, one junction end is altered; a read error may explain this. The chain recombines TRBV6-5 with TRBJ2-6; D call uncertain. The CDR3 loop spans 16 amino acids. CDR1 and CDR2 (germline): MNHEY, SVGAGI. The chain's CDR3 is CASSHSGASGANVLTF. DNA for the CDR3: TGTGCCAGCAGTCACTCGGGTGCCTCCGGGGCCAACGTCCTGACTTTC.

The chain couples TRBV5-1 to TRBJ2-7, with D unclear. The germline V gene encodes CDR1 SGHRS and CDR2 YFSETQ. The CDR3 is made up of 15 amino acids. The V gene lost 0 bases and the J gene lost 5 bases, with 15 bases spanning the gap. CDR3 nucleotide sequence: TGCGCCAGCAGCTTGGGGGTGGTGTCAACCGACGAGCAGTACTTC. Its protein product is CASSLGVVSTDEQYF.

This clonotype was seen ten or more times. This rearrangement joins TRBV6-2 or TRBV6-3 to TRBJ1-5, with 7 bases aligning to TRBD1. J was trimmed by 0 bases and V by 5 bases; bases with no gene match: 10. The germline V gene has CDR1 MNHEY and CDR2 SVGEGT. CDR3 size: 17 residues. CDR3 in amino acids: CASSALDRRYSNQPQHF. The CDR3, as DNA: TGTGCCAGCAGTGCGCTGGACAGGCGCTATAGCAATCAGCCCCAGCATTTT.

This chain uses TRBV15 with TRBJ2-7; the match to TRBD2 covers 7 bases. The CDR3 is 14 residues long. V lost 3 bases, J lost 1 base, and 3 bases stayed unmatched. Germline assignment: CDR1 LNHNV and CDR2 YYDKDF (reference sequence). As DNA, the CDR3 is TGTGCCACCAGCAGCGCTAGCGGATCCTACGAGCAGTACTTC. This encodes CATSSASGSYEQYF. The full variable domain, rest sourced from reference TRBV15 and TRBJ2-7, is DAMVIQNPRYQVTQFGKPVTLSCSQTLNHNVMYWYQQKSSQAPKLLFHYYDKDFNNEADTPDNFQSRRPNTSFCFLDIRSPGLGDTAMYLCATSSASGSYEQYFGPGTRLTVT.

This clonotype was counted many times. The rearrangement links TRBV11-1 to TRBJ2-1; 10 nucleotides match TRBD1. CDR1 is SGHAT and CDR2 is FQDESV in the germline V gene (reference sequence). The CDR3 has 15 amino acids. With 4 bases clipped from V and 7 bases from J, the junction kept 7 bases outside the gene matches. The CDR3 DNA sequence: TGTGCCAGCAGCTCCCGGGACAGGGGATCAAATGAGCAGTTCTTC. Protein product: CASSSRDRGSNEQFF. Full variable domain (outside the CDR3, taken from reference TRBV11-1 and TRBJ2-1): EAEVAQSPRYKITEKSQAVAFWCDPISGHATLYWYRQILGQGPELLVQFQDESVVDDSQLPKDRFSAERLKGVDSTLKIQPAELGDSAMYLCASSSRDRGSNEQFFGPGTRLTVL.

This clonotype was counted ten times or more. The chain has TRBV27 and TRBJ1-3; D call uncertain. The CDR3 loop spans 16 amino acids. Germline lookup yields CDR1 MNHEY and CDR2 SMNVEV (reference sequence). The V and J ends lost 1 base and 0 bases respectively, with 10 bases between them. The CDR3 reads CASSLYGRTSGNTIYF. The CDR3 region has the DNA TGTGCCAGCAGTTTATACGGCAGAACCTCTGGAAACACCATATATTTT.

This clonotype has a count of ten or more. This rearrangement joins TRBV3-1 to TRBJ2-1; D may be TRBD2 (5 bases). CDR3 size: 14 residues. V was trimmed by 3 bases and J by 3 bases, leaving 9 bases between them. Germline V lookup: CDR1 LGHDT, CDR2 YNNKEL (reference sequence). CDR3 residues: CASSHRTGYNEQFF. CDR3 DNA sequence: TGTGCCAGCAGCCACCGGACTGGCTACAATGAGCAGTTCTTC.

The table lists this clonotype with many counts. The rearrangement uses TRBV7-2 and TRBJ2-7; 11 bases agree with TRBD2. The CDR3 extends over 16 amino acids. V dropped 1 base and J dropped 2; count of bases not matched to a gene: 4. The V gene's germline CDR1 is SGHTA and CDR2 FQGNSA. The chain's CDR3 is CASSLGRLAGTYEQYF. The CDR3, as DNA: TGTGCCAGCAGCTTAGGAAGACTAGCGGGAACCTACGAGCAGTACTTC.

This clonotype was observed many times. The V call is TRBV19, the J call TRBJ2-5; 11 bases fit TRBD2. The V segment lost 5 bases and the J segment 0 bases; nucleotides outside the gene matches: 8. The CDR3 totals 17 residues. Looked up from germline, CDR1 is LNHDA and CDR2 is SQIVND (reference sequence). The CDR3, as DNA: TGTGCCAGTAGTTCCACTAGCGGGGGAGCGTACCAAGAGACCCAGTACTTC. Amino acids: CASSSTSGGAYQETQYF.

This clonotype was found a few times. The chain carries TRBV28 and TRBJ2-1; 7 nucleotides line up with TRBD2. Germline V gene lookup returns CDR1 MDHEN and CDR2 SYDVKM. The CDR3 is made up of 17 amino acids. The V and J ends lost 7 bases and 7 bases, in that order; junction bases with no gene match: 19. The CDR3 loop is CASIKMLGGRRANEQFF. The CDR3 DNA sequence: TGTGCCAGCATAAAGATGTTGGGCGGGAGAAGAGCAAATGAGCAGTTCTTC.

As concerns this clonotype: This may be a read error, as it is one base from a much larger clone. The rearrangement links TRBV6-5 to TRBJ1-2; D may be TRBD1 (6 bases). The CDR3 is made up of 14 amino acids. Germline-derived CDR1 and CDR2 are MNHEY and SVGAGI. For the CDR3, the DNA is TGTGCCAGCAGTTCAACAAGGGGGAACTATGGCTACGCCTTC. This encodes CASSSTRGNYGYAF.

This clonotype was counted ten times or more. V is TRBV27 and J is TRBJ1-2; 7 bases are a match to TRBD1. Germline CDR1 and CDR2: MNHEY and SMNVEV (reference sequence). This CDR3 spans 15 amino acids. The V and J ends lost 5 bases and 5 bases, in that order; junction bases with no gene match: 11. The CDR3 loop is CASSRGSRQGYGYTF. The CDR3 DNA reads as TGTGCCAGCAGTAGAGGGTCCCGACAGGGTTATGGCTACACCTTC.

This clonotype appeared many times. The V call is TRBV10-3, the J call TRBJ1-2, with 10 bases aligning to TRBD1. Germline V CDR1 and CDR2: ENHRY, SYGVKD. Germline trimming cut 10 bases from V and 1 base from J; bases unmatched to any gene: 9. This CDR3 is built from 15 residues. The CDR3 protein is CATTGQGNGNYGYTF. The CDR3 bases are TGTGCCACCACGGGACAGGGGAATGGTAACTATGGCTACACCTTC.

This clonotype was seen ten or more times. V and J are TRBV6-6 and TRBJ1-2, with 9 nucleotides matching TRBD1. This CDR3 is built from 15 residues. Germline assignment: CDR1 MNHNY and CDR2 SVGAGI (reference sequence). J lost 7 bases, V lost 5 bases, and 11 bases had no gene match. CDR3 sequence (DNA): TGTGCCAGCAGTCACGGAGGACAGGGGTCGGGTGGCTACACCTTC. Amino acids: CASSHGGQGSGGYTF.

This clonotype was recorded many times. CDR3 in DNA: TGCAGTGCTAGAGATTTTTTTCCGGGCGGCGGATTGAACAATGAGCAGTTCTTC. Its translation is CSARDFFPGGGLNNEQFF. The chain couples TRBV20-1 to TRBJ2-1, with D unresolved. The CDR3 length is 18 residues. Germline assignment: CDR1 DFQATT and CDR2 SNEGSKA (reference sequence). Trimming stripped 0 bases from V and 5 bases from J, with 23 bases between.

This clonotype was found many times. The V call is TRBV5-5, the J call TRBJ2-7, with TRBD2 matching 10 bases. This CDR3 spans 14 amino acids. V trimming: 3 bases; J trimming: 6 bases; junction bases outside the gene matches: 6. CDR1 is SGHKS and CDR2 is YYEKEE in the germline V gene (reference sequence). The CDR3 nucleotides are TGTGCCAGCAGCTACCCCGGGACTAGCGTCGAGCAGTACTTC. The encoded protein is CASSYPGTSVEQYF.

In this sample, this clonotype turned up many times. The rearrangement uses TRBV9 and TRBJ1-2, with no clear D. CDR3 size: 12 residues. The V end lost 0 bases, the J end lost 7 bases, and 7 bases lay between the germline ends. Per the germline V gene, CDR1 is SGDLS and CDR2 is YYNGEE. The CDR3 region is CASSVGGSGYTF. CDR3 nucleotides: TGTGCCAGCAGCGTAGGGGGTTCTGGCTACACCTTC.

Many counts were recorded for this clonotype. V is TRBV7-2 and J is TRBJ2-1; TRBD1 is a possible D gene (5 bases). Germline V gene sequence: CDR1 SGHTA, CDR2 FQGNSA. The V gene lost 1 base and the J gene lost 8 bases, with 12 bases spanning the gap. This CDR3 has 14 amino acids. This CDR3 reads CASSLGAGLDEQFF. The CDR3 nucleotides read TGTGCCAGCAGCTTAGGGGCAGGGTTGGATGAGCAGTTCTTC.

A word on this clonotype: This could be a read error, since a much larger clone is one nucleotide away. The chain joins TRBV6-5 to TRBJ2-5; D possibly corresponds to TRBD2 (6 bases). This CDR3 has 15 residues. Germline assignment: CDR1 MNHEY and CDR2 SVGAGI. The CDR3 bases are TGTGCCAGCAGTGACTCGCGGGGTAGGCAAGAGACCCAGTACTTC. It is translated as CASSDSRGRQETQYF.